The clone carrying this TCR beta chain was counted at least ten times. The target antigen is unknown. Germline CDR1 reads MGHRA; CDR2 reads YSYEKL. The CDR3 runs 17 residues. V lost 0 bases to trimming and J lost 8 bases, with 17 bases between them. The time point was: newly diagnosed GD, antithyroid drugs for less than 3 months. Scientists built the TCR library using RNA that was extracted from PBMCs. This specimen belongs to a study of regulatory T cells in long-lasting Graves disease. Study-wide background: Antithyroid drug exposure in newly diagnosed Graves' patients had lasted under 3 months. Findings and limits, study-wide: Lower TCR diversity characterized persistent Graves' patients relative to newly diagnosed patients.

Combining iRepertoire HTBI primers with Arm-PCR of CDR3 regions, the authors built TCR beta libraries. TCRdb fed the multiplex PCR reads into MiXCR, producing one record per CDR3 protein. The data contain 350,000 to 450,000 distinct CDR3 sequences, under 15% of them singletons. Separately, the same data were catalogued under a study of T cells in Graves' hyperthyroidism and ophthalmopathy. Turning to that study: Lactation, pregnancy, other autoimmune disease or uncontrolled infection led to exclusion of patients. The blood repertoire included most of the expanded thyroid clonotypes above 0.001.

The sequence derives from a woman aged 30 to 39 with Graves disease. The V and J genes are TRBV4-1 and TRBJ1-6; D may be TRBD1 (5 bases). The sequenced sample was peripheral blood mononuclear cells (PBMCs), obtained at new diagnosis, from a patient treated with antithyroid drugs. CDR3: CASSQESGRGSDSPLHF. The CDR3, as DNA: TGCGCCAGCAGCCAAGAATCTGGACGGGGGTCAGATTCACCCCTCCACTTT.